The 25 T cell receptor beta chains below come from one sample, sequenced in a study of control samples from healthy donors and cancer patients. Assay used: immunoSEQ multiplex PCR; TCRdb lists only in-frame clones, some missing. The table shows 170,000 or so clones, with 85% to 95% occurring only once. Sequenced input: blood. The receptors here all came from a middle-aged woman in good health.

This clone was seen only once. CDR3: CASSLETGSSYNEQFF. The CDR3 DNA follows: TGCGCCAGCAGCTTGGAGACAGGGAGCTCCTACAATGAGCAGTTCTTC. The chain recombines TRBV5-1 with TRBJ2-1; 7 nucleotides agree with TRBD1. Germline V lookup: CDR1 SGHRS, CDR2 YFSETQ. The V segment lost 0 bases and the J segment 0 bases; nucleotides outside the gene matches: 3. The CDR3 is 16 residues long.

The chain is built from TRBV15 and TRBJ2-6; D not certain. This CDR3 is built from 13 residues. The V end lost 6 bases, the J end lost 1 base, and 4 bases lay between the germline ends. Per germline, CDR1 LNHNV and CDR2 YYDKDF (reference sequence). CDR3 coding DNA: TGTGCCACCAGTTTGTCTGGGGCCAACGTCCTGACTTTC. It encodes CATSLSGANVLTF.

The chain has TRBV9 and TRBJ1-1; 10 nucleotides agree with TRBD1. The CDR3 is 16 amino acids. V gave up 2 bases and J gave up 5 bases; unmatched junction bases: 9. Germline CDR1 reads SGDLS; CDR2 reads YYNGEE. The chain's CDR3 is CASSVDSGTGVTEAFF. In nucleotides, the CDR3 is TGTGCCAGCAGCGTTGACTCCGGGACAGGGGTTACTGAAGCTTTCTTT.

This chain joins TRBV12-3 or TRBV12-4 and TRBJ2-2; D call uncertain. Deletions cut 10 bases from V and 4 bases from J, with 10 bases between. This CDR3 contains 12 residues. DNA of the CDR3: TGTGCCAACGTCGAGGCCACCGGGGAGCTGTTTTTT. This gives the protein CANVEATGELFF.

A note on this clone: This specimen includes other DNA sequences encoding the same CDR3. The CDR3, as DNA: TGTGCCTGGAGTGTGGGGGGTACTGAAGCTTTCTTT. Translation gives CAWSVGGTEAFF. The chain uses TRBV30 and TRBJ1-1; maybe TRBD1 (5 bases). V dropped 0 bases and J dropped 5 bases, with 7 bases sitting between them. CDR1 and CDR2 from the germline V gene are GTSNPN and SVGIG (reference sequence). The CDR3 contains 12 residues.

The chain is built from TRBV27 and TRBJ1-2; tentatively, D is TRBD1 (6 bases). Trimming pared 6 bases from V and 5 bases from J, leaving 19 bases between. The CDR3 consists of 15 residues. Germline V lookup: CDR1 MNHEY, CDR2 SMNVEV (reference sequence). The CDR3 sequence is CASSLTGQFIYGYTF. CDR3 bases: TGTGCCAGCAGCCTAACTGGACAGTTCATTTATGGCTACACCTTC.

The rearrangement links TRBV5-4 to TRBJ1-6; no definite D call. CDR1 and CDR2 (germline): SGHNT, YYREEE (reference sequence). Trimming shortened V by 0 bases and J by 0 bases, and 4 bases separated the two germline ends. CDR3 length equals 15 residues. CDR3 sequence (DNA): TGTGCCAGCAGCTTGGGGAGCTCCTATAATTCACCCCTCCACTTT. Encoded protein: CASSLGSSYNSPLHF.

The CDR3 DNA sequence: TGTGCCAGCAGCCAGACAGCCCCGAACACTGAAGCTTTCTTT. It translates to CASSQTAPNTEAFF. The genes are TRBV3-1 (or the pseudogene TRBV3-2) and TRBJ1-1; D possibly corresponds to TRBD1 (5 bases). Trimming took off 3 bases at V and 1 base at J, with 9 bases between the two ends. The length of the CDR3 is 14 residues. Germline V gene sequence: CDR1 LGHDT, CDR2 YNNKEL (reference sequence).

This clone was seen just once. J is TRBJ1-3 and V is TRBV7-9, with no clear D. CDR1 SEHNR and CDR2 FQNEAQ come from the germline V gene (reference sequence). The CDR3 runs 15 residues. V lost 2 bases and J lost 2, with 10 bases in between. CDR3 sequence: CASSLLSNTGNTIYF. Written as DNA, the CDR3 is TGTGCCAGCAGCTTACTATCGAATACTGGAAACACCATATATTTT.

The gene calls are TRBV6-5 and TRBJ1-5; 8 positions match TRBD1. Germline V gives CDR1 MNHEY, CDR2 SVGAGI. V lost 6 bases, J lost 7 bases, and 5 bases stayed unmatched. The CDR3 totals 13 residues. The CDR3 region has the DNA TGTGCCAGCAGCACAGGGGGTTGGCAGCCCCAGCATTTT. Its protein is CASSTGGWQPQHF.

This chain links TRBV6-2 or TRBV6-3 with TRBJ2-1; 12 bases fit TRBD2. Germline-derived CDR1 and CDR2 are MNHEY and SVGEGT. J was trimmed by 4 bases and V by 7 bases; bases with no gene match: 5. The CDR3 consists of 15 residues. The chain's CDR3 is CASIPGLAGYNEQFF. In nucleotides, the CDR3 is TGTGCCAGCATCCCGGGACTAGCGGGTTACAATGAGCAGTTCTTC.

V and J are TRBV5-1 and TRBJ2-3, with TRBD2 identical over 9 bases. Looked up from germline, CDR1 is SGHRS and CDR2 is YFSETQ. This CDR3 is built from 14 residues. J lost 4 bases, V lost 4 bases, and 4 bases had no gene match. CDR3 sequence: CASSQGLAADTQYF. CDR3 nucleotide sequence: TGCGCCAGCAGCCAGGGACTAGCAGCAGATACGCAGTATTTT.

V usage is TRBV19 and J usage is TRBJ1-2, with D unresolved. V lost 3 bases, J lost 0 bases, and 11 bases lay in between. CDR1 and CDR2 (germline): LNHDA, SQIVND (reference sequence). The CDR3 is made up of 15 amino acids. CDR3 loop: CASSMQGKANYGYTF. The CDR3 coding sequence is TGTGCCAGTAGTATGCAAGGGAAAGCTAACTATGGCTACACCTTC.

The chain uses TRBV29-1 and TRBJ2-7, with D maybe TRBD1 (6 bases). CDR3 size: 11 residues. The V end lost 5 bases, the J end lost 7 bases, and 12 bases lay between the germline ends. Germline CDR1 reads SQVTM; CDR2 reads ANQGSEA. The DNA for the CDR3 is TGCAGCGTTCGAGGGGGTTTGGAGCAGTACTTC. Protein: CSVRGGLEQYF.

This clone appeared a single time. The chain is built from TRBV30 and TRBJ2-1; 15 bases fit TRBD2. Per the germline V gene, CDR1 is GTSNPN and CDR2 is SVGIG (reference sequence). V lost 1 base to trimming and J lost 7 bases; unmatched junction nucleotides: 2. The length of the CDR3 is 15 residues. CDR3 nucleotides: TGTGCCTGGAGTGAGGGACTAGCGGGAGGTAATGAGCAGTTCTTC. Protein: CAWSEGLAGGNEQFF.

The chain combines TRBV18 with TRBJ2-4; D is possibly TRBD1 (5 bases). CDR3 length: 23 amino acids. Between the trimmed V and J ends, which lost 1 base and 1 base, there was a span of 32 bases. CDR1 and CDR2 from the germline V gene are KGHSH and LQKENI. The CDR3 nucleotides are TGTGCCAGCTCACCACTGTCCCTACGACAGTCCTTACCCCTAAAGGAGGCCAAAAACATTCAGTACTTC. It translates to CASSPLSLRQSLPLKEAKNIQYF.

This clone was seen just once. V and J are TRBV7-2 and TRBJ1-2; D uncertain. The germline gives CDR1 SGHTA, CDR2 FQGNSA. V lost 3 bases and J lost 5, with 10 bases in between. The CDR3 contains 13 residues. The CDR3 reads CASSLGPTYGYTF. The CDR3 nucleotides read TGTGCCAGCAGCTTGGGTCCTACGTATGGCTACACCTTC.

The chain links TRBV5-4 to TRBJ2-5; D gene unclear. Deletions cut 0 bases from V and 2 bases from J, with 5 bases between. CDR3 length: 13 residues. Per the germline V gene, CDR1 is SGHNT and CDR2 is YYREEE (reference sequence). CDR3 region: CASSLDVQETQYF. Written as DNA, the CDR3 is TGTGCCAGCAGCTTGGACGTTCAAGAGACCCAGTACTTC.

The chain recombines TRBV4-3 with TRBJ2-1, with 12 positions matching TRBD2. With 1 base clipped from V and 4 bases from J, the junction kept 8 bases outside the gene matches. CDR1 and CDR2 (germline): LGHNA, YSLEER. The length of the CDR3 is 18 residues. The DNA of the CDR3 is TGCGCCAGCAGCCAAGGGGCTAGCGGGAGGGAGATGTACAATGAGCAGTTCTTC. It is translated as CASSQGASGREMYNEQFF.

The J gene is TRBJ2-1, the V gene TRBV11-2, with D tentatively TRBD2 (6 bases). This CDR3 region has 15 residues. Trimming took 4 bases from V and 0 from J, leaving 10 bases between them. Germline loops: CDR1 SGHAT, CDR2 FQNNGV. The CDR3 reads CASSSRGTSYNEQFF. DNA of the CDR3: TGTGCCAGCAGCTCACGGGGGACCTCCTACAATGAGCAGTTCTTC.

V gene TRBV6-4 combines with J gene TRBJ1-4, with D unclear. The CDR3 has 15 residues. V lost 5 bases and J 8 bases, leaving 18 bases between the germline ends. From germline, CDR1 is MRHNA and CDR2 SNTAGT. The CDR3 here is CASSPSGAGEEKLFF. The CDR3 DNA is TGTGCCAGCAGTCCTAGCGGAGCCGGGGAGGAAAAACTGTTTTTT.

CDR3 coding DNA: TGTGCCAGCAGTTCGATGACTAGCGGGGTCCAAGAGACCCAGTACTTC. Translated: CASSSMTSGVQETQYF. This chain joins TRBV7-8 and TRBJ2-5; the match to TRBD2 covers 11 bases. Losses at the gene ends were 6 bases for V and 1 base for J; bases not matched to a gene: 7. This CDR3 has 16 amino acids. CDR1 is SGHVS and CDR2 is FQNEAQ in the germline V gene. Looking up the rest from reference TRBV7-8 and TRBJ2-5 gives the full variable domain: GAGVSQSPRYKVAKRGQDVALRCDPISGHVSLFWYQQALGQGPEFLTYFQNEAQLDKSGLPSDRFFAERPEGSVSTLKIQRTQQEDSAVYLCASSSMTSGVQETQYFGPGTRLLVL.

This chain uses TRBV11-2 with TRBJ1-1; no firm D call. The germline gives CDR1 SGHAT, CDR2 FQNNGV. V dropped 3 bases and J dropped 4 bases, with 12 bases sitting between them. The CDR3 runs to 14 residues. The CDR3 coding sequence is TGTGCCAGCAGCTTGTTGGGGAGAGGCACTGAAGCTTTCTTT. Amino acid sequence: CASSLLGRGTEAFF.

The gene calls are TRBV10-3 and TRBJ2-6; D remains unclear. Germline V CDR1 and CDR2: ENHRY, SYGVKD. The CDR3 is made up of 14 amino acids. V lost 0 bases to trimming and J lost 5 bases, with 5 bases between them. This chain's CDR3 is CAISESKWANVLTF. The DNA of the CDR3 is TGTGCCATCAGTGAGTCCAAATGGGCCAACGTCCTGACTTTC.

In this sample, this clone turned up once. The chain uses TRBV20-1 and TRBJ2-7; no clear D gene. Between the trimmed V and J ends, which lost 8 bases and 7 bases, there was a span of 12 bases. The CDR3 sequence is 10 residues long. CDR1 and CDR2 (germline): DFQATT, SNEGSKA (reference sequence). CDR3 nucleotide sequence: TGCAGTTTCGGGCGTCGGGAGCAGTACTTC. Its protein is CSFGRREQYF.